Shown below are 30 T cell receptor beta chains from a single sample sequenced in a study of blood T cell repertoires in COVID-19. Generated by immunoSEQ multiplex PCR, the TCRdb table keeps only in-frame clones and is missing some. The repertoire includes tens of thousands of clones, more than 75% of them detected once, and roughly 15% sits in the top ten. The sequenced sample was peripheral blood. These receptors all come from a woman in her 70s with acute or convalescent COVID-19.

The V and J genes are TRBV4-3 and TRBJ1-4; a weak D match, TRBD1 (5 bases). V was cut by 4 bases and J by 0 bases, with 9 bases left in between. The CDR3 sequence is 15 residues long. In germline, CDR1 is LGHNA, CDR2 YSLEER. In DNA form, the CDR3 reads TGCGCCAGCAGCCCAGGGAGGGCAACTAATGAAAAACTGTTTTTT. Translation: CASSPGRATNEKLFF.

This chain links TRBV2 with TRBJ1-1, with 10 bases lining up with TRBD1. The CDR3 loop spans 11 amino acids. The germline gives CDR1 SNHLY, CDR2 FYNNEI. Unmatched junction bases numbered 4, after V lost 7 bases and J lost 11 bases. CDR3 protein: CASTDRGMAFF. Here the CDR3 DNA reads TGTGCCAGCACGGACAGGGGGATGGCTTTCTTT.

This clone appeared once. The rearrangement joins TRBV11-2 to TRBJ1-1, with a weak D call TRBD1 (5 bases). V shed 5 bases and J shed 7 bases, with 14 bases lying between them. The length of the CDR3 is 13 residues. CDR1 SGHAT and CDR2 FQNNGV come from the germline V gene. The DNA of the CDR3 is TGTGCCAGCAGCCCACCGGGACTCCTTGAAGCTTTCTTT. It is translated as CASSPPGLLEAFF.

The rearrangement links TRBV3-1 (or the pseudogene TRBV3-2) to TRBJ2-7; 8 positions agree with TRBD2. This CDR3 is 15 amino acids long. V gave up 4 bases and J gave up 4 bases; unmatched junction bases: 9. The germline V gene has CDR1 LGHDT and CDR2 YNNKEL (reference sequence). The CDR3 loop reads CASSRGGLGRYEQYV. The CDR3, as DNA: TGTGCCAGCAGCCGGGGGGGACTAGGGAGGTACGAGCAGTACGTC.

J is TRBJ2-5 and V is TRBV19; TRBD1 agrees at 10 bases. This CDR3 is built from 16 residues. Unmatched junction bases numbered 13, after V lost 10 bases and J lost 2 bases. CDR1 LNHDA and CDR2 SQIVND come from the germline V gene (reference sequence). The CDR3 DNA follows: TGTGCCATTGGGACAGGGGACGGCTACCCTCAAGAGACCCAGTACTTC. This encodes CAIGTGDGYPQETQYF.

This chain links TRBV6-5 with TRBJ2-2; possible D gene TRBD2, 5 bases. Germline CDR1 MNHEY, CDR2 SVGAGI. The CDR3 covers 15 residues. Trimming took off 7 bases at V and 4 bases at J, with 16 bases between the two ends. CDR3 loop: CASTRARGSTGELFF. CDR3 in DNA: TGTGCCAGCACTCGGGCCCGGGGTAGCACCGGGGAGCTGTTTTTT.

This chain connects TRBV7-2 to TRBJ2-2; TRBD2 matches 12 bases. V was clipped by 5 bases and J by 4 bases; unmatched bases: 5. Germline V CDR1 and CDR2: SGHTA, FQGNSA. CDR3 length: 16 amino acids. The CDR3 is CASSPSGGAVTGELFF. The DNA for the CDR3 is TGTGCCAGCAGCCCTAGCGGGGGGGCCGTCACCGGGGAGCTGTTTTTT.

CDR3 DNA: TGTGCCAGCAGCCTGAACGACTTCTATGGCTACACCTTC. This encodes CASSLNDFYGYTF. V is TRBV12-3 or TRBV12-4 and J is TRBJ1-2; no firm D call. The CDR3 extends over 13 amino acids. Trimming shortened V by 6 bases and J by 4 bases, and 12 bases separated the two germline ends.

The genes are TRBV7-2 and TRBJ1-6; tentatively, D is TRBD1 (6 bases). The CDR3 runs to 14 residues. CDR1 and CDR2 from the germline V gene are SGHTA and FQGNSA. The germline V and J ends were trimmed by 8 bases and 7 bases, with 15 bases remaining between them. CDR3 DNA sequence: TGTGCCAGCGGATTGGACAGAGCGAATTCACCCCTCCACTTT. Translation gives CASGLDRANSPLHF.

This clone has just a few counts. The genes are TRBV11-2 and TRBJ2-1, with TRBD2 matching over 11 bases. The CDR3 loop spans 15 amino acids. The ends lost 5 bases at V and 10 bases at J; junction bases unmatched: 10. In germline, CDR1 is SGHAT, CDR2 FQNNGV. In DNA, the CDR3 is TGTGCCAGCAGCCCAGCTAGCGGGGGGTGGGAGGAGCAGTTCTTC. Amino acids: CASSPASGGWEEQFF.

This clone was picked up one time. The chain carries TRBV28 and TRBJ2-5; 7 nucleotides line up with TRBD2. V trimming: 5 bases; J trimming: 6 bases; junction bases outside the gene matches: 21. CDR1 is MDHEN and CDR2 is SYDVKM in the germline V gene. This CDR3 spans 18 amino acids. CDR3 loop: CASSLTPVTSAQVKTQYF. CDR3 nucleotides: TGTGCCAGCAGTCTAACCCCAGTCACTAGCGCACAGGTCAAGACCCAGTACTTC.

V gene TRBV29-1 combines with J gene TRBJ2-3; D is undetermined. CDR3 size: 15 residues. Germline V gene lookup returns CDR1 SQVTM and CDR2 ANQGSEA. V was shortened by 0 bases and J by 0 bases, with 10 bases between the two germline ends. The CDR3 loop reads CSVEDPVSSTDTQYF. The CDR3, as DNA: TGCAGCGTTGAAGACCCGGTATCTAGCACAGATACGCAGTATTTT.

The V call is TRBV10-3, the J call TRBJ2-7, with TRBD2 matching over 8 bases. The CDR3 sequence is 14 residues long. The trim removed 5 bases at V and 2 bases at J, leaving 5 bases unmatched. Germline values: CDR1 ENHRY, CDR2 SYGVKD. CDR3 nucleotides: TGTGCCATCAGTCCCCGGGGGGGTGCCTACGAGCAGTACGTC. Protein: CAISPRGGAYEQYV.

This chain joins TRBV5-4 and TRBJ2-7; D is undetermined. The CDR3 has 13 amino acids. Germline V gene sequence: CDR1 SGHNT, CDR2 YYREEE (reference sequence). V was trimmed by 0 bases and J by 3 bases, leaving 7 bases between them. CDR3 amino acids: CASSLASGYEQYV. In nucleotides, the CDR3 is TGTGCCAGCAGCTTGGCTTCGGGCTACGAGCAGTACGTC.

The V gene is TRBV21-1, the J gene TRBJ2-7; no DNA check was done on the table's D call, TRBD2. TRBV21-1 is designated a pseudogene. The CDR3 contains 14 residues. CDR3 protein: CATDFSGFSYEQYV. CDR3 DNA: TGTGCCACCGATTTTAGCGGGTTCTCCTACGAGCAGTACGTC.

V and J are TRBV7-9 and TRBJ2-2; TRBD2 matches 9 bases. Germline CDR1 is SEHNR and CDR2 is FQNEAQ (reference sequence). V shed 3 bases and J 5 bases; nucleotides not matched to a gene: 4. CDR3 length: 15 amino acids. The CDR3 region has the DNA TGTGCCAGCAGCTTGGGACTAGCCATGACCGGGGAGCTGTTTTTT. Its translation is CASSLGLAMTGELFF.

This chain joins TRBV2 and TRBJ2-2; D may be TRBD1 (6 bases). Germline V gene data show CDR1 as SNHLY and CDR2 as FYNNEI. The V and J ends lost 3 bases and 6 bases respectively, with 14 bases between them. The CDR3 extends over 15 amino acids. DNA of the CDR3: TGTGCCAGCAGTGATGGAGTTGGGGGCCCCGGGGAGCTGTTTTTT. Its protein is CASSDGVGGPGELFF.

The rearrangement uses TRBV5-1 and TRBJ2-2, with D maybe TRBD1 (6 bases). The CDR3 length is 18 residues. Germline V gene data show CDR1 as SGHRS and CDR2 as YFSETQ. V gave up 7 bases and J gave up 1 base, with 23 bases separating them. The CDR3 protein is CASQKGDTQWVNTGELFF. As DNA, the CDR3 is TGCGCCAGCCAGAAGGGGGACACCCAATGGGTGAACACCGGGGAGCTGTTTTTT.

The chain combines TRBV25-1 with TRBJ1-2; 8 nucleotides align to TRBD1. J was trimmed by 7 bases and V by 4 bases; bases with no gene match: 8. CDR3 length: 14 amino acids. CDR1 and CDR2 from the germline V gene are MGHDK and SYGVNS. The CDR3 nucleotides read TGTGCCAGCAGTGCCAGGGGGCGCTTGTTTGGCTACACCTTC. Translated, it gives CASSARGRLFGYTF.

V is TRBV2 and J is TRBJ2-3; 11 nucleotides align to TRBD2. CDR1 is SNHLY, CDR2 FYNNEI, per germline. This CDR3 region has 15 residues. V was clipped by 5 bases and J by 5 bases; unmatched bases: 6. The DNA for the CDR3 is TGTGCCAGCAGTCAACTAGCGGGAGCGGGAGATACGCAGTATTTT. This codes for CASSQLAGAGDTQYF.

This chain joins TRBV15 and TRBJ2-5; 14 bases line up with TRBD2. CDR1 is LNHNV and CDR2 is YYDKDF in the germline V gene (reference sequence). V lost 0 bases, J lost 4 bases, and 4 bases stayed unmatched. This CDR3 is built from 17 residues. CDR3 bases: TGTGCCACCAGCAGAGAGACTAGCGGGGGGGCTCGAGAGACCCAGTACTTC. Its translation is CATSRETSGGARETQYF.

The chain employs TRBV18 and TRBJ1-3; 7 nucleotides line up with TRBD1. The CDR3 length is 15 residues. V lost 3 bases and J lost 0; bases outside the gene matches: 2. Per germline, CDR1 KGHSH and CDR2 LQKENI. Here the CDR3 reads CASSPGQSSGNTIYF. In nucleotides, the CDR3 is TGTGCCAGCTCACCGGGACAGAGCTCTGGAAACACCATATATTTT. Filled out from reference TRBV18 and TRBJ1-3, the complete variable domain reads NAGVMQNPRHLVRRRGQEARLRCSPMKGHSHVYWYRQLPEEGLKFMVYLQKENIIDESGMPKERFSAEFPKEGPSILRIQQVVRGDSAAYFCASSPGQSSGNTIYFGEGSWLTVV.

The J gene is TRBJ2-5, the V gene TRBV10-1, with no clear D. CDR1 and CDR2 from the germline V gene are WNHNN and SYGVQD (reference sequence). The CDR3 has 13 amino acids. The V end lost 3 bases, the J end lost 1 base, and 6 bases lay between the germline ends. This CDR3 reads CASSENSQETQYF. As DNA, the CDR3 is TGCGCCAGCAGTGAAAACAGCCAAGAGACCCAGTACTTC.

The chain uses TRBV18 and TRBJ1-1; 9 bases align to TRBD1. The CDR3 has 17 amino acids. Germline CDR1 KGHSH, CDR2 LQKENI. With V trimmed by 3 bases and J by 5 bases, 13 bases remained unmatched. The CDR3: CASSPRDRVLWWTEAFF. CDR3 in DNA: TGTGCCAGCTCACCCCGGGACAGGGTATTATGGTGGACTGAAGCTTTCTTT.

This chain uses TRBV11-3 with TRBJ1-1, with D tentatively TRBD1 (6 bases). This CDR3 region has 16 residues. The V end lost 2 bases, the J end lost 2 bases, and 15 bases lay between the germline ends. Looked up from germline, CDR1 is SGHNT and CDR2 is YENEEA. CDR3 in DNA: TGTGCCAGCAGCTTAAGGACAGCCTCTCTTAACACTGAAGCTTTCTTT. It yields the protein CASSLRTASLNTEAFF.

This sequence joins TRBV24-1 and TRBJ1-1; 7 nucleotides agree with TRBD1. The V and J ends lost 3 bases and 5 bases, in that order; junction bases with no gene match: 8. Germline lookup yields CDR1 KGHDR and CDR2 SFDVKD. The CDR3 extends over 15 amino acids. The CDR3: CATSDPRQGATEAFF. CDR3 bases: TGTGCCACCAGTGATCCCCGACAGGGAGCGACTGAAGCTTTCTTT.

The chain recombines TRBV12-3 or TRBV12-4 with TRBJ1-1; D not certain. The CDR3 consists of 13 residues. V was trimmed by 5 bases and J by 7 bases, leaving 14 bases between them. CDR3 residues: CASSPFGVNEAFF. For the CDR3, the DNA is TGTGCCAGCAGTCCTTTCGGGGTCAATGAAGCTTTCTTT.

A few counts support this clone. The genes are TRBV18 and TRBJ1-3; D is undetermined. Germline V CDR1 and CDR2: KGHSH, LQKENI. Deletions cut 3 bases from V and 2 bases from J, with 14 bases between. The CDR3 covers 16 residues. CDR3 residues: CASSPTVGSPGNTIYF. The CDR3 DNA follows: TGTGCCAGCTCACCGACGGTCGGGTCTCCTGGAAACACCATATATTTT.

The chain combines TRBV5-1 with TRBJ2-1, with 7 bases aligning to TRBD2. Germline V gene sequence: CDR1 SGHRS, CDR2 YFSETQ. The junction had 0 bases not matched to a gene; V was cut back by 0 bases and J by 0 bases. This CDR3 spans 15 amino acids. CDR3: CASSLGGSSYNEQFF. The CDR3 DNA is TGCGCCAGCAGCTTGGGCGGGAGCTCCTACAATGAGCAGTTCTTC.

The rearrangement links TRBV3-1 (or the pseudogene TRBV3-2) to TRBJ1-1, with no clear D. Germline V gene lookup returns CDR1 LGHDT and CDR2 YNNKEL (reference sequence). V gave up 5 bases and J gave up 5 bases, with 9 bases separating them. This CDR3 contains 12 residues. The CDR3 region has the DNA TGTGCCAGCAGCGATTCAGGAACTGAAGCTTTCTTT. Residues: CASSDSGTEAFF.